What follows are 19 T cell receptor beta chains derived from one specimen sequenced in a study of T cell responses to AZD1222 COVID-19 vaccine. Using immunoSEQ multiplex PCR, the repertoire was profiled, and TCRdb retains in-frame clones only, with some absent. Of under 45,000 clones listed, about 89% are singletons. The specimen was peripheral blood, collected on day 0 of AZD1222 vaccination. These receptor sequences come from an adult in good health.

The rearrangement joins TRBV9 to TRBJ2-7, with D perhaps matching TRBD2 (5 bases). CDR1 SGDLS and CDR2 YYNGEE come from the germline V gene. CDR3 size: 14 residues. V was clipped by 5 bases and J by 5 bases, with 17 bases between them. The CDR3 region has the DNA TGTGCCAGCAGTTCAGTCTCTAGCAGTCACGAGCAGTACTTC. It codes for CASSSVSSSHEQYF.

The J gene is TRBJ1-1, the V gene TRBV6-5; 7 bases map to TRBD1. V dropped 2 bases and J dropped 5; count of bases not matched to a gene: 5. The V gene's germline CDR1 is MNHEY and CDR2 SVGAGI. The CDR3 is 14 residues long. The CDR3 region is CASSYKGGATEAFF. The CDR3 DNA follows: TGTGCCAGCAGTTACAAAGGGGGCGCGACTGAAGCTTTCTTT.

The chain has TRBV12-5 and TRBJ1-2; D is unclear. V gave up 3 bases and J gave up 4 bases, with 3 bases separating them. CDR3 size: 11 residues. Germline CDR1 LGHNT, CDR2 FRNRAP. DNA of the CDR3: TGTGCTAGTGGTTTATCCTATGGCTACACCTTC. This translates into CASGLSYGYTF.

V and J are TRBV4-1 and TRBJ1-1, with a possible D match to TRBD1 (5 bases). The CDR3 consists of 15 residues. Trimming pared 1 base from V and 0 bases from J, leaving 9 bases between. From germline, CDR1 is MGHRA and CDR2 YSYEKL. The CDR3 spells CASSQGGRLNTEAFF. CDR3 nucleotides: TGCGCCAGCAGCCAAGGGGGCCGATTGAACACTGAAGCTTTCTTT.

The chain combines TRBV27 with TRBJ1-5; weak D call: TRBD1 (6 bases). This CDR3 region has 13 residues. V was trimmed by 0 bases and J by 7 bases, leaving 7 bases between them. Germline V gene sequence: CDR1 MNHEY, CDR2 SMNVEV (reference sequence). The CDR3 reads CASSLSQGQPQHF. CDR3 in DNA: TGTGCCAGCAGTTTATCGCAGGGGCAGCCCCAGCATTTT.

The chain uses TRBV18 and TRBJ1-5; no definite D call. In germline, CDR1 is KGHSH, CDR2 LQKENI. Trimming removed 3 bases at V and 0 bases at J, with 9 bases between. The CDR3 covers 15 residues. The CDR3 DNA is TGTGCCAGCTCACCCCCCAGCTATAGCAATCAGCCCCAGCATTTT. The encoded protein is CASSPPSYSNQPQHF. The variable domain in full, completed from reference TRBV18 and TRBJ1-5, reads NAGVMQNPRHLVRRRGQEARLRCSPMKGHSHVYWYRQLPEEGLKFMVYLQKENIIDESGMPKERFSAEFPKEGPSILRIQQVVRGDSAAYFCASSPPSYSNQPQHFGDGTRLSIL.

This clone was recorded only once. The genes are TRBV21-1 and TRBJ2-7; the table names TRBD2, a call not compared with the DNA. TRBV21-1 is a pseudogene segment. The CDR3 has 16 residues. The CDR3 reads CASSKERRGSLYEQYF. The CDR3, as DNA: TGTGCCAGCAGCAAAGAGAGGCGGGGGAGTCTCTACGAGCAGTACTTC.

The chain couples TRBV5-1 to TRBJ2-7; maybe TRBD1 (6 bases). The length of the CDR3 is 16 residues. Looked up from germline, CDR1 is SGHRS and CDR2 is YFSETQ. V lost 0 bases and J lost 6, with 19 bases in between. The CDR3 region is CASSLGFLTGFLEQYF. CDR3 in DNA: TGCGCCAGCAGCTTGGGGTTTTTGACAGGTTTCCTCGAGCAGTACTTC.

The CDR3 loop is CASSPGTSSSSYNSPLHF. DNA of the CDR3: TGTGCCAGCAGTCCAGGGACATCTTCGAGCTCCTATAATTCACCCCTCCACTTT. The rearrangement uses TRBV28 and TRBJ1-6; a weak D match, TRBD1 (6 bases). CDR1 is MDHEN, CDR2 SYDVKM, per germline. V lost 5 bases and J 0 bases, leaving 17 bases between the germline ends. The CDR3 has 18 residues.

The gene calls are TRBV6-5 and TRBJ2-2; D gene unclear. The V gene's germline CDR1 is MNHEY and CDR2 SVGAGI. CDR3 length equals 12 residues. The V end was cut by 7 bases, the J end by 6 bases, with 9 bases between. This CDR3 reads CASTEYPGELFF. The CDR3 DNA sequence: TGTGCCAGCACCGAATATCCCGGGGAGCTGTTTTTT.

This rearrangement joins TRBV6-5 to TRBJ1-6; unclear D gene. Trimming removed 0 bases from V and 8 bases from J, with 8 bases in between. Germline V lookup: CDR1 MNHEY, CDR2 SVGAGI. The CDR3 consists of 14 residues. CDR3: CASSYSRKDSPLHF. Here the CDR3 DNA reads TGTGCCAGCAGTTACTCACGGAAGGATTCACCCCTCCACTTT.

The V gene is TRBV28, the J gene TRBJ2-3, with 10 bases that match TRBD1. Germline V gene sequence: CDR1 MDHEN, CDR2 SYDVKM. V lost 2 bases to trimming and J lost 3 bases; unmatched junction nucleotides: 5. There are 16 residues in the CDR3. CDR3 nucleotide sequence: TGTGCCAGCAGTTTAGTCGGACAGGGGGTGACAGATACGCAGTATTTT. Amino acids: CASSLVGQGVTDTQYF.

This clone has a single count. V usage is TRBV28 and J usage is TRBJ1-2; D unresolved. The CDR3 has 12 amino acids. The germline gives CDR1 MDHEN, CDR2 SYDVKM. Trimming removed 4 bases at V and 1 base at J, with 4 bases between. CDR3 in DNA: TGTGCCAGCAGTTCCAGTAACTATGGCTACACCTTC. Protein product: CASSSSNYGYTF.

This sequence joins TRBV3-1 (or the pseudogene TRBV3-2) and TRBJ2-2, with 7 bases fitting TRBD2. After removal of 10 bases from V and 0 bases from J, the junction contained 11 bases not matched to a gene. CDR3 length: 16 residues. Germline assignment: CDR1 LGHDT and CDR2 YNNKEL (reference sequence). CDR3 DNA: TGTGCCACCGAAAATGGACGGGAGGCGAACACCGGGGAGCTGTTTTTT. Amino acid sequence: CATENGREANTGELFF.

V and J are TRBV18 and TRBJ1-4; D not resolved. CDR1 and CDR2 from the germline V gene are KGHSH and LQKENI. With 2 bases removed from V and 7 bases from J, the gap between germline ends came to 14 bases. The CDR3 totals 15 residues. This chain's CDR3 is CASSPWPGPGEKLFF. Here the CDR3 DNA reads TGTGCCAGCTCACCATGGCCCGGGCCGGGTGAAAAACTGTTTTTT.

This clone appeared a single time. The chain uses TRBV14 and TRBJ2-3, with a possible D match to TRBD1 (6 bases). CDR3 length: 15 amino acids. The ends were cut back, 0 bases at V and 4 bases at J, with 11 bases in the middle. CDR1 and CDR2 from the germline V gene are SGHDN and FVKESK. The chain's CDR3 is CASSQDSGVADTQYF. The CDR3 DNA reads TGTGCCAGCAGCCAAGATTCAGGGGTGGCAGATACGCAGTATTTT.

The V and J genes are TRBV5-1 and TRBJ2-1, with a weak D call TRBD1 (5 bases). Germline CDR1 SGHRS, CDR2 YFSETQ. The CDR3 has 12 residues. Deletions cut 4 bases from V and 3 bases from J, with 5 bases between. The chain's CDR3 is CASSQGYNEQFF. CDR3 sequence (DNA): TGCGCCAGCAGCCAGGGCTACAATGAGCAGTTCTTC. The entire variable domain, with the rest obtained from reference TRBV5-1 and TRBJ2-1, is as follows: KAGVTQTPRYLIKTRGQQVTLSCSPISGHRSVSWYQQTPGQGLQFLFEYFSETQRNKGNFPGRFSGRQFSNSRSEMNVSTLELGDSALYLCASSQGYNEQFFGPGTRLTVL.

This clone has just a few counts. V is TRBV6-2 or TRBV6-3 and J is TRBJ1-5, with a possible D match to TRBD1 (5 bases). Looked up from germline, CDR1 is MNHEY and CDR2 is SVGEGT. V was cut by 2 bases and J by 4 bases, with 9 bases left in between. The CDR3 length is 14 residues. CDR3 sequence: CASSYRQRNQPQHF. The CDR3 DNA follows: TGTGCCAGCAGTTACAGACAGAGAAATCAGCCCCAGCATTTT.

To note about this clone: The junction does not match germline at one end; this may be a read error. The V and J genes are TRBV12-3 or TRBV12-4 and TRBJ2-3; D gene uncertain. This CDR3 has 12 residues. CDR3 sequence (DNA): TGTGCTAGCAGTTATGATCGAGATACGCAGTATTTT. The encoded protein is CASSYDRDTQYF.